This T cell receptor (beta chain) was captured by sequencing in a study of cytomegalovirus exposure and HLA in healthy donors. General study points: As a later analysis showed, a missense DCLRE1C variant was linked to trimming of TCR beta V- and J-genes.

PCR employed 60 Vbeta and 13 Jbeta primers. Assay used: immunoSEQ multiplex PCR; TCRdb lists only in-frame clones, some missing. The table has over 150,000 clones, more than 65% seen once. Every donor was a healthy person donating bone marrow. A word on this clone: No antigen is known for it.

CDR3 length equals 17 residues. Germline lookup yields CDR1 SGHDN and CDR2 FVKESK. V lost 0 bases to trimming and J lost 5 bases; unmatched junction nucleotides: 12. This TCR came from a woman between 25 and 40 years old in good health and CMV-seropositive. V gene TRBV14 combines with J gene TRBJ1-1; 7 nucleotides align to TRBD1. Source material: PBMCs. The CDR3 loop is CASSQDPVGQTKTEAFF. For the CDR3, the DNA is TGTGCCAGCAGCCAAGACCCAGTGGGACAGACTAAGACTGAAGCTTTCTTT.